This TCR beta chain was sequenced during a study of beta chain features in type 1 diabetes. Study in general: Healthy donors and patients showed comparable age, gender and cell yields. The examined sorted cells totaled approximately 110 million across samples. Study results and caveats: There was a moderate but significant shortening of TCRB CDR3s in all four CD4+ subsets of Type 1 diabetes patients. More deletions and fewer insertions at VDJ junctions were seen in type 1 diabetes patients. Shorter templates might be favored by PCR, and equally so in patients and in controls.

Isolated RNA was reverse transcribed in full, so expressed TCRB transcripts were sequenced. Some clones are missing from TCRdb's copy, which holds only in-frame ones; the method was immunoSEQ multiplex PCR. Of approximately 270,000 clones in the sample, 13% to 15% were seen once. Germline V CDR1 and CDR2: MGHRA, YSYEKL. The V end lost 2 bases, the J end lost 0 bases, and 14 bases lay between the germline ends. This CDR3 region has 17 residues. In regard to this clone: Its matching antigen is unknown.

This sequence joins TRBV4-1 and TRBJ2-4, with D hard to call. The origin of this receptor is a man aged 25-45 years with type 1 diabetes. The specimen sequenced was naive CD4+ T cells from blood. The CDR3 bases are TGCGCCAGCAGCCAACCGCTAGGTTCCCTAGCCAAAAACATTCAGTACTTC. Amino acids: CASSQPLGSLAKNIQYF.